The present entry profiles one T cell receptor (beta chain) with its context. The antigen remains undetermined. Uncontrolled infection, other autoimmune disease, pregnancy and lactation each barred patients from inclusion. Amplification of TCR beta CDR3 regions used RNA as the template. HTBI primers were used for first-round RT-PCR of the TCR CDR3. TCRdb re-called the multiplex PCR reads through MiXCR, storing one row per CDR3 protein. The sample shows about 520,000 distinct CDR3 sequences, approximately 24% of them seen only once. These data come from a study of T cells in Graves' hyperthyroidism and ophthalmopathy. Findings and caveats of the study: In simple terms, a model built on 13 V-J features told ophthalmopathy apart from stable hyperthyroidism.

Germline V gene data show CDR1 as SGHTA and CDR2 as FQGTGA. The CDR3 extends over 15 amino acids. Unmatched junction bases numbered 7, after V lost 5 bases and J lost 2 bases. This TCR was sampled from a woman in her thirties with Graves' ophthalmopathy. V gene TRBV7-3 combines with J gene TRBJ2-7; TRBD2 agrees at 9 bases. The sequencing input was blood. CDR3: CASSPQRGATYEQYF. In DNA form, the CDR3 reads TGTGCCAGCAGCCCCCAGCGGGGGGCGACCTACGAGCAGTACTTC.